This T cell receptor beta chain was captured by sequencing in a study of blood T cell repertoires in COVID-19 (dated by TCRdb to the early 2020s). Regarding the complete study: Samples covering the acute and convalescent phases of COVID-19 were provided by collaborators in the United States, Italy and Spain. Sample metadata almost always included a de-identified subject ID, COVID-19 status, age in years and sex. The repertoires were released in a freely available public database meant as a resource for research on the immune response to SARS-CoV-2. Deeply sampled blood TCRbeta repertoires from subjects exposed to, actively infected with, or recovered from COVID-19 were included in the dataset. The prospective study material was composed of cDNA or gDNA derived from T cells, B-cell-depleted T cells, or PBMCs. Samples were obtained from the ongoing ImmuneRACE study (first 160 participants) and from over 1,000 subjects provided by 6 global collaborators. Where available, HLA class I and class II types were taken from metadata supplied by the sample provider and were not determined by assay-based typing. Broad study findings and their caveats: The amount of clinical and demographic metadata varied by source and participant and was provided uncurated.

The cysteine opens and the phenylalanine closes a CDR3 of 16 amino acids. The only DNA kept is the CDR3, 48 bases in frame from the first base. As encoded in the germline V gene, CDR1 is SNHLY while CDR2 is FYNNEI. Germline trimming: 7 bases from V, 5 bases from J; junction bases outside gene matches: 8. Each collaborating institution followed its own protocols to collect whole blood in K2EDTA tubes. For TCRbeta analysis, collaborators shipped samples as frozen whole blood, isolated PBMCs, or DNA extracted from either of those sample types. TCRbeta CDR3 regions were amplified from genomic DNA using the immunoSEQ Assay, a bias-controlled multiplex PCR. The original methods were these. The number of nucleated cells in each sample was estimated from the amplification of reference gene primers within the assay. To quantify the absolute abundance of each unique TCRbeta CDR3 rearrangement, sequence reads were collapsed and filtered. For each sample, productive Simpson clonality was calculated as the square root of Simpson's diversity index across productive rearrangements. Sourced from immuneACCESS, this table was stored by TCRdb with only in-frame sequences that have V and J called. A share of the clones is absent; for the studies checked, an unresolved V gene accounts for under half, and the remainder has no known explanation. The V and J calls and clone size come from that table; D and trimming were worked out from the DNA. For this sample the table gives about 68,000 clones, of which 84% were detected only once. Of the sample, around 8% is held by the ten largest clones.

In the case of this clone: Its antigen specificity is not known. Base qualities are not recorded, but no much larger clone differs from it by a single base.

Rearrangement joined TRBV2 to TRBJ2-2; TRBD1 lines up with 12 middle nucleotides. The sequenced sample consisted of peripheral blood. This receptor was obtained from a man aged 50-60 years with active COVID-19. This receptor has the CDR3 CASTGTGGIVTGELFF. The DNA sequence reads TGTGCCAGCACCGGGACAGGGGGCATCGTGACCGGGGAGCTGTTTTTT.